This T cell receptor beta chain was retrieved from a study of T cells in women clearing cervical HPV infection. The table came from immunoSEQ multiplex PCR; TCRdb's copy has only in-frame clones and leaves some out. The sample has tens of thousands of clones. A note on this clone: The read halts 3 residues ahead of the CDR3 end, with the missing end drawn from the germline J gene.

Germline trimming cut 3 bases from V and 0 bases from J; bases unmatched to any gene: 5. CDR1 and CDR2 (germline): WNHNN, SYGVQD (reference sequence). The CDR3 has 19 residues. The chain employs TRBV10-1 and TRBJ2-1, with TRBD2 matching over 16 bases. Sequencing used blood buffy coat. This TCR came from a woman aged 18-69 years with a cervical HPV16 infection that either progressed to CIN3+ or cleared (not recorded which). The CDR3 loop is CASSEGTSGGASSYNEQFF. CDR3 DNA, as far as it was read: TGCGCCAGCAGTGAAGGGACTAGCGGGGGGGCTTCCTCCTACAATGAG.